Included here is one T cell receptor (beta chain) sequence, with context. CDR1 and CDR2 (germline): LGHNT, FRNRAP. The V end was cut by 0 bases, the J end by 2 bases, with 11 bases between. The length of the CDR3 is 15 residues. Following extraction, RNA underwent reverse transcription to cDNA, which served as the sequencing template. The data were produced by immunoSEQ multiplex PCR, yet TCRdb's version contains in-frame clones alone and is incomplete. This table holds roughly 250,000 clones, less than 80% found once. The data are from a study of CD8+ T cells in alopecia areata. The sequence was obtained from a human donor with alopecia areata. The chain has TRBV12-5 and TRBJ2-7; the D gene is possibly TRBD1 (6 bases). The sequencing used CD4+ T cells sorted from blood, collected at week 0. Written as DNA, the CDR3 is TGTGCTAGTGGTTTGGTACTCAGACAGGCCTACGAGCAGTACTTC. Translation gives CASGLVLRQAYEQYF.